These 29 T cell receptor beta chains share one sample of origin, sequenced in a study of T cell changes during pregnancy in multiple sclerosis. Sequencing used immunoSEQ multiplex PCR; TCRdb keeps in-frame clones, though not all of them. Here the sample spans fewer than 85,000 clones, 80% to 95% being singletons. The source material was peripheral blood, sampled in the first trimester of pregnancy. The receptors originated from a female donor in good health, enrolled as a control in a pregnancy study.

This chain links TRBV7-9 with TRBJ1-1, with D uncertain. CDR1 SEHNR and CDR2 FQNEAQ come from the germline V gene (reference sequence). V was cut by 2 bases and J by 8 bases, with 9 bases left in between. The CDR3 runs to 12 residues. This chain's CDR3 is CASSLRGLEAFF. DNA for the CDR3: TGTGCCAGCAGCTTAAGAGGGTTGGAAGCTTTCTTT.

This sequence joins TRBV15 and TRBJ2-2; TRBD2 agrees at 8 bases. This CDR3 comprises 16 residues. V lost 0 bases to trimming and J lost 4 bases; unmatched junction nucleotides: 4. Germline V gives CDR1 LNHNV, CDR2 YYDKDF (reference sequence). The CDR3 loop is CATSREAGGVTGELFF. As DNA, the CDR3 is TGTGCCACCAGCAGAGAGGCCGGGGGGGTCACCGGGGAGCTGTTTTTT.

V is TRBV10-3 and J is TRBJ2-3; D is perhaps TRBD2 (6 bases). Germline values: CDR1 ENHRY, CDR2 SYGVKD. The CDR3 runs to 15 residues. Trimming shortened V by 2 bases and J by 4 bases, and 13 bases separated the two germline ends. The chain's CDR3 is CAISEDPGSADTQYF. Here the CDR3 DNA reads TGTGCCATCAGTGAGGACCCCGGGAGTGCAGATACGCAGTATTTT.

The chain joins TRBV7-6 to TRBJ2-3, with TRBD2 matching over 7 bases. Per the germline V gene, CDR1 is SGHVS and CDR2 is FNYEAQ. The CDR3 sequence is 15 residues long. Trimming cost V 3 bases and J 4 bases; bases outside gene matches: 7. For the CDR3, the DNA is TGTGCCAGCAGCTTCTACGGGACTATGGCAGATACGCAGTATTTT. As protein: CASSFYGTMADTQYF.

This clone was seen only once. This sequence joins TRBV7-9 and TRBJ2-3, with D possibly TRBD2 on 5 matching bases. The CDR3 consists of 16 residues. With 1 base removed from V and 2 bases from J, the gap between germline ends came to 13 bases. Germline assignment: CDR1 SEHNR and CDR2 FQNEAQ (reference sequence). The CDR3 is CASSLVLAATTDTQYF. DNA of the CDR3: TGTGCCAGCAGCTTAGTTCTAGCTGCCACCACAGATACGCAGTATTTT. Filled out from reference TRBV7-9 and TRBJ2-3, the complete variable domain reads DTGVSQNPRHKITKRGQNVTFRCDPISEHNRLYWYRQTLGQGPEFLTYFQNEAQLEKSRLLSDRFSAERPKGSFSTLEIQRTEQGDSAMYLCASSLVLAATTDTQYFGPGTRLTVL.

The chain has TRBV6-4 and TRBJ2-1, with TRBD2 matching over 13 bases. There are 15 residues in the CDR3. Germline lookup yields CDR1 MRHNA and CDR2 SNTAGT. Trimming at V came to 8 bases and at J to 7 bases, leaving 8 bases not matched to a gene. The chain's CDR3 is CASSEEGLAGNEQFF. CDR3 nucleotides: TGTGCCAGCTCCGAAGAGGGACTAGCGGGGAATGAGCAGTTCTTC.

The chain couples TRBV19 to TRBJ2-2; the D gene is possibly TRBD1 (5 bases). Trimming took 5 bases from V and 3 from J, leaving 16 bases between them. Germline V lookup: CDR1 LNHDA, CDR2 SQIVND (reference sequence). The CDR3 consists of 16 residues. The CDR3 loop is CASSALMTEDTGELFF. The CDR3 nucleotides are TGTGCCAGTAGTGCCCTGATGACAGAAGACACCGGGGAGCTGTTTTTT. Together with reference TRBV19 and TRBJ2-2, the CDR3 gives the full variable domain: DGGITQSPKYLFRKEGQNVTLSCEQNLNHDAMYWYRQDPGQGLRLIYYSQIVNDFQKGDIAEGYSVSREKKESFPLTVTSAQKNPTAFYLCASSALMTEDTGELFFGEGSRLTVL.

This sequence joins TRBV18 and TRBJ2-3, with D possibly being TRBD1 (7 bases). There are 15 residues in the CDR3. Germline V CDR1 and CDR2: KGHSH, LQKENI. The V end was cut by 1 base, the J end by 3 bases, with 11 bases between. CDR3 amino acids: CASSPRTGGTDTQYF. The CDR3 nucleotides are TGTGCCAGCTCACCACGGACAGGAGGGACAGATACGCAGTATTTT.

The chain couples TRBV6-5 to TRBJ2-7, with D perhaps TRBD2 (5 bases). Trimming shortened V by 8 bases and J by 12 bases, and 20 bases separated the two germline ends. Per the germline V gene, CDR1 is MNHEY and CDR2 is SVGAGI. This CDR3 comprises 12 residues. Written as DNA, the CDR3 is TGTGCCAGCGTACCCCCCACCGGGGTGCCGTACTTC. Amino acid sequence: CASVPPTGVPYF.

The chain is built from TRBV7-8 and TRBJ2-7; TRBD1 agrees at 7 bases. The V gene's germline CDR1 is SGHVS and CDR2 FQNEAQ. The J segment lost 0 bases and the V segment lost 5 bases, leaving 16 bases of the junction unmatched. The CDR3 sequence is 18 residues long. CDR3 DNA sequence: TGTGCCAGCAGCATCCGTGGGGTGACAGGGTGGAGCTCCTACGAGCAGTACTTC. Amino acid sequence: CASSIRGVTGWSSYEQYF.

Only one count was recorded for this clone. The chain is built from TRBV6-5 and TRBJ2-7; TRBD2 aligns across 9 bases. The CDR3 loop spans 15 amino acids. Looked up from germline, CDR1 is MNHEY and CDR2 is SVGAGI. J lost 4 bases, V lost 6 bases, and 10 bases had no gene match. CDR3 coding DNA: TGTGCCAGCAGCTTAGCTAGCGGGACGAGATACGAGCAGTACTTC. This gives the protein CASSLASGTRYEQYF.

The chain employs TRBV11-3 and TRBJ2-1; TRBD2 is a possible D gene (6 bases). This CDR3 comprises 20 residues. Germline CDR1 and CDR2: SGHNT and YENEEA. V shed 5 bases and J shed 1 base, with 27 bases lying between them. Here the CDR3 reads CASSPGVGGTGGYSYNEQFF. The CDR3 nucleotides read TGTGCCAGCAGCCCCGGGGTTGGGGGGACCGGGGGATATTCCTACAATGAGCAGTTCTTC. The full variable domain, its missing parts supplied by reference TRBV11-3 and TRBJ2-1, is EAGVVQSPRYKIIEKKQPVAFWCNPISGHNTLYWYLQNLGQGPELLIRYENEEAVDDSQLPKDRFSAERLKGVDSTLKIQPAELGDSAVYLCASSPGVGGTGGYSYNEQFFGPGTRLTVL.

The chain employs TRBV20-1 and TRBJ2-7; D remains unclear. Between the trimmed V and J ends, which lost 5 bases and 3 bases, there was a span of 8 bases. CDR3 length: 11 residues. Per germline, CDR1 DFQATT and CDR2 SNEGSKA (reference sequence). The CDR3 sequence: CSAGPIYEQYF. In DNA, the CDR3 is TGCAGTGCTGGCCCGATCTACGAGCAGTACTTC.

The chain couples TRBV28 to TRBJ1-5; D gene uncertain. The CDR3 contains 13 residues. With 2 bases removed from V and 9 bases from J, the gap between germline ends came to 11 bases. The germline V gene has CDR1 MDHEN and CDR2 SYDVKM. CDR3 bases: TGTGCCAGCAGTTTAGGTCAGCCAGGGCCCCAGCATTTT. Amino acids: CASSLGQPGPQHF.

This rearrangement joins TRBV19 to TRBJ1-5, with a tentative D call TRBD1 (5 bases). V lost 5 bases and J 7 bases, leaving 9 bases between the germline ends. This CDR3 contains 12 residues. Germline CDR1 reads LNHDA; CDR2 reads SQIVND (reference sequence). This CDR3 is CASSSGRQPQHF. The CDR3 DNA is TGTGCCAGTAGTTCAGGGAGGCAGCCCCAGCATTTT. Full variable domain (outside the CDR3, taken from reference TRBV19 and TRBJ1-5): DGGITQSPKYLFRKEGQNVTLSCEQNLNHDAMYWYRQDPGQGLRLIYYSQIVNDFQKGDIAEGYSVSREKKESFPLTVTSAQKNPTAFYLCASSSGRQPQHFGDGTRLSIL.

CDR3 loop: CASSPLGRYNEQFF. DNA of the CDR3: TGTGCCAGCTCACCACTGGGGCGCTACAATGAGCAGTTCTTC. This rearrangement joins TRBV18 to TRBJ2-1, with a weak D call TRBD1 (5 bases). V lost 1 base and J 3 bases, leaving 7 bases between the germline ends. The CDR3 covers 14 residues. Per germline, CDR1 KGHSH and CDR2 LQKENI.

This chain joins TRBV6-1 and TRBJ2-1; 8 bases match TRBD2. Trimming at V came to 7 bases and at J to 0 bases, leaving 2 bases not matched to a gene. CDR1 is MNHNS, CDR2 SASEGT, per germline. The CDR3 spans 14 residues. CDR3 sequence (DNA): TGTGCCAGCACAACTAGCGGCTCCTACAATGAGCAGTTCTTC. It yields the protein CASTTSGSYNEQFF.

V is TRBV2 and J is TRBJ1-2, with 9 nucleotides matching TRBD1. There are 12 residues in the CDR3. V shed 5 bases and J 8 bases; nucleotides not matched to a gene: 3. Germline-derived CDR1 and CDR2 are SNHLY and FYNNEI. As DNA, the CDR3 is TGTGCCAGCAGTAGGACAGGGGAGGGCTACACCTTC. The encoded protein is CASSRTGEGYTF.

This clone was seen a single time. Other DNA sequences in this sample translate to the same CDR3. V gene TRBV27 combines with J gene TRBJ2-7; 8 positions agree with TRBD2. CDR1 and CDR2 from the germline V gene are MNHEY and SMNVEV (reference sequence). V trimming: 5 bases; J trimming: 3 bases; junction bases outside the gene matches: 3. The CDR3 is 13 amino acids. CDR3 sequence reads: CASSPGLGYEQYF. CDR3 sequence (DNA): TGTGCCAGCAGTCCGGGACTAGGCTACGAGCAGTACTTC.

This chain connects TRBV5-1 to TRBJ2-1; no reliable D call. The CDR3 runs to 14 residues. The germline CDR1 and CDR2 sequences are SGHRS and YFSETQ. V was trimmed by 4 bases and J by 8 bases, leaving 16 bases between them. The CDR3 DNA reads as TGCGCCAGCAGCCCCCTAAATTCTAGAGATGAGCAGTTCTTC. Translated, it gives CASSPLNSRDEQFF.

The rearrangement uses TRBV6-1 and TRBJ1-2; TRBD1 matches 9 bases. The CDR3 is 15 residues long. V lost 4 bases, J lost 8 bases, and 11 bases stayed unmatched. Germline V CDR1 and CDR2: MNHNS, SASEGT. The CDR3 loop is CASSVRDRALGGYTF. The CDR3 DNA follows: TGTGCCAGCAGTGTGCGGGACAGGGCTCTAGGGGGCTACACCTTC.

This clone is a singleton in its sample. This sequence joins TRBV21-1 and TRBJ1-1; the listed D gene, TRBD1, was not tested against the DNA. TRBV21-1 is termed a pseudogene. This CDR3 comprises 17 residues. The CDR3 bases are TGTGCCAGCAGCAACCTCCTTTCGACAGGGAGGAAGACTGAAGCTTTCTTT. It specifies CASSNLLSTGRKTEAFF.

The V gene is TRBV4-1, the J gene TRBJ2-7; no clear D. Germline CDR1 and CDR2: MGHRA and YSYEKL. This CDR3 has 12 amino acids. V lost 1 base and J lost 6, with 7 bases in between. CDR3 sequence reads: CASSQVLGEQYF. The CDR3 DNA follows: TGCGCCAGCAGCCAAGTCCTAGGCGAGCAGTACTTC.

The genes are TRBV5-1 and TRBJ2-1; 14 bases map to TRBD2. Per the germline V gene, CDR1 is SGHRS and CDR2 is YFSETQ. The CDR3 spans 20 residues. The V gene end was trimmed by 1 base and the J gene end by 1 base; junction bases not matched to a gene: 10. CDR3 DNA sequence: TGCGCCAGCAGCTTGACCGGGACTAGCGGGAGTACAAAATCCTACAATGAGCAGTTCTTC. Protein sequence: CASSLTGTSGSTKSYNEQFF. Full variable domain (rest looked up from reference TRBV5-1 and TRBJ2-1): KAGVTQTPRYLIKTRGQQVTLSCSPISGHRSVSWYQQTPGQGLQFLFEYFSETQRNKGNFPGRFSGRQFSNSRSEMNVSTLELGDSALYLCASSLTGTSGSTKSYNEQFFGPGTRLTVL.

J is TRBJ2-5 and V is TRBV6-6; 8 bases map to TRBD1. V dropped 2 bases and J dropped 3; count of bases not matched to a gene: 5. This CDR3 contains 15 residues. Germline loops: CDR1 MNHNY, CDR2 SVGAGI (reference sequence). The CDR3, as DNA: TGTGCCAGCAGTTACGTCCAGGGGGCGGAAGAGACCCAGTACTTC. Residues: CASSYVQGAEETQYF.

The chain joins TRBV10-3 to TRBJ2-5; perhaps TRBD1 as D (5 bases). CDR1 and CDR2 from the germline V gene are ENHRY and SYGVKD. The V and J ends lost 5 bases and 0 bases respectively, with 10 bases between them. The CDR3 contains 14 residues. The CDR3 is CAISSRVNQETQYF. The DNA of the CDR3 is TGTGCCATCAGTTCCAGGGTTAACCAAGAGACCCAGTACTTC.

V and J are TRBV28 and TRBJ2-3; no definite D call. With 7 bases removed from V and 0 bases from J, the gap between germline ends came to 2 bases. This CDR3 comprises 11 residues. Germline CDR1 and CDR2: MDHEN and SYDVKM. This CDR3 reads CASTSTDTQYF. CDR3 coding DNA: TGTGCCAGCACTAGCACAGATACGCAGTATTTT.

The V and J genes are TRBV19 and TRBJ1-3; D is ambiguous. Trimming removed 4 bases from V and 9 bases from J, with 10 bases in between. The germline gives CDR1 LNHDA, CDR2 SQIVND (reference sequence). The CDR3 spans 12 residues. The chain's CDR3 is CASSTSTPTIYF. In DNA form, the CDR3 reads TGTGCCAGTAGTACCTCGACACCCACCATATATTTT.

This sequence joins TRBV11-1 and TRBJ1-4; 7 bases are a match to TRBD1. CDR3 length: 14 residues. V lost 4 bases to trimming and J lost 8 bases; unmatched junction nucleotides: 7. CDR1 is SGHAT and CDR2 is FQDESV in the germline V gene (reference sequence). CDR3: CASSSDRLQEKLFF. In DNA form, the CDR3 reads TGTGCCAGCAGCTCGGACAGGCTTCAAGAAAAACTGTTTTTT.